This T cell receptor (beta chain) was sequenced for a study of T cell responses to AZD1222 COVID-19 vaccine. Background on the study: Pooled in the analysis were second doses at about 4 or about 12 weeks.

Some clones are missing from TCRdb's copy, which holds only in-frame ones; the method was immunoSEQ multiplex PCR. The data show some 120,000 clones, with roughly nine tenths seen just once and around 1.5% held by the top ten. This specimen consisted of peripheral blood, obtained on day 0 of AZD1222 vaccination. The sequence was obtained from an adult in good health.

Written as DNA, the CDR3 is TGTGCCAGCAGTCAACAGGGACCCCAAGAGACCCAGTACTTC. Residues: CASSQQGPQETQYF. The J gene is TRBJ2-5, the V gene TRBV2, with TRBD1 as a possible D gene (6 bases). CDR1 is SNHLY, CDR2 FYNNEI, per germline. Trimming shortened V by 5 bases and J by 1 base, and 11 bases separated the two germline ends. The CDR3 totals 14 residues.